One sample yielded the 20 T cell receptor beta chains listed below, sequenced in a study of blood T cells in healthy people across ages. A second PCR, run for roughly 7 to 12 cycles, used a sample-barcoded 5' primer plus a J-beta primer mix. TCRdb used MiXCR to reprocess the 5' RACE reads, holding one entry per CDR3 protein. In the table there are under 1,000,000 distinct CDR3 sequences, around 50% of which are singletons. Sequencing used blood. The receptors were sampled from a man aged 80 or over in good health.

The chain employs TRBV4-1 and TRBJ2-3; 12 positions match TRBD2. The CDR3 has 19 residues. V lost 1 base to trimming and J lost 3 bases; unmatched junction nucleotides: 11. Germline V gives CDR1 MGHRA, CDR2 YSYEKL. The CDR3 region is CASSQGGATSGSTTDTQYF. CDR3 nucleotide sequence: TGCGCCAGCAGCCAAGGTGGGGCGACTAGCGGGAGTACGACAGATACGCAGTATTTT.

The CDR3 loop reads CASSPKYPTLGEKLFF. CDR3 bases: TGTGCCAGCAGCCCCAAGTACCCGACTCTGGGGGAAAAACTGTTTTTT. The chain has TRBV7-3 and TRBJ1-4; no firm D call. The germline V gene encodes CDR1 SGHTA and CDR2 FQGTGA. The CDR3 runs to 16 residues. The germline V and J ends were trimmed by 5 bases and 8 bases, with 21 bases remaining between them.

About this clonotype itself: Since a much larger clone is just one base distant, this may be a read error. This rearrangement joins TRBV6-6 to TRBJ2-1; D is tentatively TRBD1 or TRBD2 (5 bases each). Germline lookup yields CDR1 MNHNY and CDR2 SVGAGI (reference sequence). Trimming left V 8 bases short and J 10 bases short, with 24 bases between. CDR3 length: 15 amino acids. Here the CDR3 reads CASQTLRDGTYEQFF. The CDR3 region has the DNA TGTGCCAGCCAAACCCTCCGGGACGGTACCTACGAGCAGTTCTTC.

This chain joins TRBV20-1 and TRBJ2-1; the match to TRBD2 covers 14 bases. V shed 3 bases and J 9 bases; nucleotides not matched to a gene: 4. CDR1 DFQATT and CDR2 SNEGSKA come from the germline V gene (reference sequence). The length of the CDR3 is 14 residues. CDR3 residues: CSASPGLAGGEQFF. DNA of the CDR3: TGCAGTGCTAGCCCTGGACTAGCGGGAGGTGAGCAGTTCTTC.

The chain employs TRBV11-2 and TRBJ2-1, with 8 bases that match TRBD2. Germline CDR1 and CDR2: SGHAT and FQNNGV. The CDR3 extends over 16 amino acids. V shed 3 bases and J 4 bases; nucleotides not matched to a gene: 8. The CDR3 DNA follows: TGTGCCAGCAGCTTTAATCGTCTAGCGGGTTACAATGAGCAGTTCTTC. Its protein is CASSFNRLAGYNEQFF.

The chain couples TRBV20-1 to TRBJ2-7; 13 bases are a match to TRBD2. This CDR3 contains 15 residues. Germline lookup yields CDR1 DFQATT and CDR2 SNEGSKA (reference sequence). V shed 4 bases and J 4 bases; nucleotides not matched to a gene: 7. Written as DNA, the CDR3 is TGCAGTGCTATGGGACTAGCGGGGAAGGGGTACGAGCAGTACTTC. It encodes CSAMGLAGKGYEQYF.

V usage is TRBV20-1 and J usage is TRBJ1-2; no firm D call. CDR3 length: 12 amino acids. Germline-derived CDR1 and CDR2 are DFQATT and SNEGSKA (reference sequence). The V and J ends lost 1 base and 5 bases respectively, with 8 bases between them. For the CDR3, the DNA is TGCAGTGCTAGAGCCGCACTTTATGGCTACACCTTC. Protein sequence: CSARAALYGYTF.

CDR3 sequence: CSARGLGRDNEQYF. CDR3 sequence (DNA): TGCAGTGCTAGAGGGTTGGGCCGAGACAATGAGCAGTACTTC. V and J are TRBV20-1 and TRBJ2-7; D call uncertain. V was clipped by 1 base and J by 7 bases, with 17 bases between them. The CDR3 has 14 amino acids. Germline V gene data show CDR1 as DFQATT and CDR2 as SNEGSKA (reference sequence).

The rearrangement uses TRBV19 and TRBJ1-5, with unresolved D. The CDR3 consists of 12 residues. The V end was cut by 3 bases, the J end by 14 bases, with 14 bases between. Looked up from germline, CDR1 is LNHDA and CDR2 is SQIVND (reference sequence). The CDR3 sequence: CASSMGAAGEHF. In nucleotides, the CDR3 is TGTGCCAGTAGTATGGGCGCGGCGGGTGAGCATTTT. Complete variable domain (other parts from reference TRBV19 and TRBJ1-5): DGGITQSPKYLFRKEGQNVTLSCEQNLNHDAMYWYRQDPGQGLRLIYYSQIVNDFQKGDIAEGYSVSREKKESFPLTVTSAQKNPTAFYLCASSMGAAGEHFGDGTRLSIL.

CDR3 loop: CSAPEAFF. The CDR3 nucleotides read TGCAGTGCTCCCGAAGCTTTCTTT. This sequence joins TRBV20-1 and TRBJ1-1; D gene unclear. This CDR3 region has 8 residues. Trimming pared 5 bases from V and 8 bases from J, leaving 3 bases between. CDR1 is DFQATT, CDR2 SNEGSKA, per germline (reference sequence).

The CDR3 region has the DNA TGTGCCAGCAGCCAGGGACTCTTAAGCAGCACAGATACGCAGTATTTT. Translated, it gives CASSQGLLSSTDTQYF. This chain uses TRBV7-3 with TRBJ2-3, with a possible D match to TRBD2 (6 bases). V was cut by 5 bases and J by 0 bases, with 15 bases left in between. This CDR3 comprises 16 residues. Germline loops: CDR1 SGHTA, CDR2 FQGTGA.

The chain is built from TRBV9 and TRBJ2-5; D possibly corresponds to TRBD2 (6 bases). Per germline, CDR1 SGDLS and CDR2 YYNGEE. This CDR3 region has 17 residues. V was pared by 4 bases and J by 2 bases, with 21 bases between. The CDR3 region is CASSPERVARGQETQYF. CDR3 DNA: TGTGCCAGCAGCCCAGAGAGGGTGGCCCGGGGGCAAGAGACCCAGTACTTC. The whole variable domain, remainder taken from reference TRBV9 and TRBJ2-5, is DSGVTQTPKHLITATGQRVTLRCSPRSGDLSVYWYQQSLDQGLQFLIQYYNGEERAKGNILERFSAQQFPDLHSELNLSSLELGDSALYFCASSPERVARGQETQYFGPGTRLLVL.

The chain has TRBV5-6 and TRBJ2-5; 7 bases are a match to TRBD2. The CDR3 totals 15 residues. The trim removed 4 bases at V and 5 bases at J, leaving 11 bases unmatched. The germline V gene encodes CDR1 SGHDT and CDR2 YYEEEE. The CDR3 region has the DNA TGTGCCAGCAGCCTCAGAACCGGGACTACGGAGACCCAGTACTTC. Protein product: CASSLRTGTTETQYF.

The CDR3 protein is CASSQDEGRGSNEKLFF. The DNA for the CDR3 is TGTGCCAGCAGCCAAGATGAGGGCCGGGGTAGCAATGAAAAACTGTTTTTT. The chain is built from TRBV4-2 and TRBJ1-4; D gene unclear. V lost 0 bases and J 5 bases, leaving 16 bases between the germline ends. Germline values: CDR1 LGHNA, CDR2 YNFKEQ. This CDR3 has 17 amino acids.

This rearrangement joins TRBV28 to TRBJ2-3; 9 nucleotides line up with TRBD2. V trimming: 5 bases; J trimming: 0 bases; junction bases outside the gene matches: 12. Per germline, CDR1 MDHEN and CDR2 SYDVKM. This CDR3 comprises 18 residues. The CDR3 DNA reads TGTGCCAGCAGTCTAACAGGGGAAGGGACTAGCAGCACAGATACGCAGTATTTT. Translating it yields CASSLTGEGTSSTDTQYF.

The chain combines TRBV6-1 with TRBJ2-5; D is unresolved. Germline assignment: CDR1 MNHNS and CDR2 SASEGT. The CDR3 has 13 residues. Deletions cut 2 bases from V and 2 bases from J, with 6 bases between. CDR3 nucleotides: TGTGCCAGCAGTGAACCAACTCAAGAGACCCAGTACTTC. This encodes CASSEPTQETQYF.

The chain couples TRBV3-1 to TRBJ2-4; possible D gene TRBD1, 6 bases. The DNA end lines up better with TRBJ2-7; the J call may be wrong. Per germline, CDR1 LGHDT and CDR2 YNNKEL (reference sequence). This CDR3 spans 16 amino acids. CDR3: CASSQVTGVVGYEQYF. The CDR3 DNA reads TGTGCCAGCAGCCAAGTGACAGGAGTGGTGGGATACGAGCAGTACTTC.

The V and J genes are TRBV20-1 and TRBJ1-2; perhaps TRBD1 as D (5 bases). CDR1 and CDR2 (germline): DFQATT, SNEGSKA (reference sequence). V gave up 3 bases and J gave up 3 bases, with 11 bases separating them. The CDR3 loop spans 13 amino acids. The CDR3 region is CSARDSRDYGYTF. The DNA of the CDR3 is TGCAGTGCTAGGGATTCCAGGGACTATGGCTACACCTTC.

This clonotype occurred a few times. This chain links TRBV7-6 with TRBJ2-1, with 8 positions matching TRBD2. The length of the CDR3 is 16 residues. The V and J ends lost 5 bases and 5 bases, in that order; junction bases with no gene match: 11. From germline, CDR1 is SGHVS and CDR2 FNYEAQ. DNA of the CDR3: TGTGCCAGCAGCCTTCTTCGGGAGGGCCGAAACAATGAGCAGTTCTTC. Amino acids: CASSLLREGRNNEQFF.

The V and J genes are TRBV2 and TRBJ2-2; D gene uncertain. The V end was cut by 2 bases, the J end by 1 base, with 8 bases between. The germline V gene encodes CDR1 SNHLY and CDR2 FYNNEI. The CDR3 runs 15 residues. CDR3 protein: CASSELAQNTGELFF. The CDR3 region has the DNA TGTGCCAGCAGTGAATTGGCCCAGAACACCGGGGAGCTGTTTTTT.